Listed here are 30 T cell receptor beta chains from one sample, sequenced in a study of glioma-infiltrating T cells. TCR alpha and beta CDR3 regions were amplified from RNA using iRepertoire nested multiplex PCR. TCRdb re-derived calls from the multiplex PCR reads in MiXCR, one entry per CDR3 protein. In the table there are roughly 200,000 distinct CDR3 sequences, around 45% of which are singletons. Specimen: glioma tissue, nonneoplastic brain tissue, or PBMCs (not recorded which). These TCRs come from a human donor with low-grade glioma or glioblastoma, undergoing nonglioma brain surgery, or in good health (not recorded which).

For this clonotype: A clone one base away is much larger, so this may be a read error. This chain connects TRBV25-1 to TRBJ2-5, with D perhaps matching TRBD2 (5 bases). CDR3 length equals 15 residues. Trimming stripped 5 bases from V and 5 bases from J, with 18 bases between. Germline V gene sequence: CDR1 MGHDK, CDR2 SYGVNS. The CDR3 here is CASSKTREGAETQYF. CDR3 nucleotide sequence: TGTGCCAGCAGTAAAACAAGAGAGGGAGCGGAGACCCAGTACTTC.

At least ten counts were recorded for this clonotype. The chain links TRBV10-3 to TRBJ2-7; TRBD2 might be the D (6 bases). This CDR3 region has 13 residues. CDR1 and CDR2 from the germline V gene are ENHRY and SYGVKD. V dropped 11 bases and J dropped 7 bases, with 21 bases sitting between them. The chain's CDR3 is CASKEGLGMEQYF. Here the CDR3 DNA reads TGTGCCTCTAAAGAGGGACTGGGGATGGAGCAGTACTTC.

This clonotype was recorded at least ten times. V and J are TRBV29-1 and TRBJ1-5; 7 bases match TRBD1. V lost 4 bases, J lost 3 bases, and 6 bases stayed unmatched. The V gene's germline CDR1 is SQVTM and CDR2 ANQGSEA. This CDR3 comprises 14 residues. The CDR3, as DNA: TGCAGCGTTGCGTTCGGGACAGACAATCAGCCCCAGCATTTT. It translates to CSVAFGTDNQPQHF. The entire variable domain, with the rest obtained from reference TRBV29-1 and TRBJ1-5, is as follows: SAVISQKPSRDICQRGTSLTIQCQVDSQVTMMFWYRQQPGQSLTLIATANQGSEATYESGFVIDKFPISRPNLTFSTLTVSNMSPEDSSIYLCSVAFGTDNQPQHFGDGTRLSIL.

CDR3 coding DNA: TGTGCCAGCGGTATAGGCCAGGGATATGGCTACACCTTC. Its translation is CASGIGQGYGYTF. The rearrangement links TRBV2 to TRBJ1-2; TRBD1 might be the D (5 bases). Trimming left V 8 bases short and J 5 bases short, with 15 bases between. The CDR3 sequence is 13 residues long. Germline-derived CDR1 and CDR2 are SNHLY and FYNNEI.

Of note for this clonotype: With a much larger clone just one base away, this may be a read error. This sequence joins TRBV12-3 or TRBV12-4 and TRBJ1-1; D gene ambiguous. The length of the CDR3 is 14 residues. Between the trimmed V and J ends, which lost 2 bases and 3 bases, there was a span of 10 bases. The CDR3 sequence is CASSLTVLDTEAFF. CDR3 DNA sequence: TGTGCCAGCAGTTTAACAGTCTTGGACACTGAAGCTTTCTTT.

The rearrangement joins TRBV2 to TRBJ2-2; 7 bases agree with TRBD2. Germline V gene sequence: CDR1 SNHLY, CDR2 FYNNEI. The CDR3 runs 14 residues. Unmatched junction bases numbered 4, after V lost 4 bases and J lost 5 bases. The chain's CDR3 is CASSARGGTGELFF. The CDR3 region has the DNA TGTGCCAGCAGTGCCCGCGGGGGTACCGGGGAGCTGTTTTTT.

The V and J genes are TRBV30 and TRBJ2-7, with 7 bases lining up with TRBD1. Losses at the gene ends were 3 bases for V and 0 bases for J; bases not matched to a gene: 11. Germline values: CDR1 GTSNPN, CDR2 SVGIG (reference sequence). CDR3 size: 16 residues. The CDR3 nucleotides read TGTGCCTGGAGCGATGAAGGGGGCATTAGCTCCTACGAGCAGTACTTC. This gives the protein CAWSDEGGISSYEQYF.

This clonotype was detected many times. V is TRBV6-1 and J is TRBJ2-7; D perhaps matches TRBD2 (5 bases). Per germline, CDR1 MNHNS and CDR2 SASEGT. V lost 8 bases, J lost 6 bases, and 14 bases lay in between. This CDR3 is built from 12 residues. CDR3 nucleotide sequence: TGTGCCAGCGAAACGGGATCTGGCGAGCAGTACTTC. Its protein is CASETGSGEQYF.

Only a few counts were recorded for this clonotype. V usage is TRBV7-3 and J usage is TRBJ2-3; D remains ambiguous. The V end lost 5 bases, the J end lost 3 bases, and 18 bases lay between the germline ends. The germline V gene encodes CDR1 SGHTA and CDR2 FQGTGA. There are 16 residues in the CDR3. The CDR3 region is CASSHRAIARTDTQYF. Here the CDR3 DNA reads TGTGCCAGCAGCCATCGGGCCATTGCGCGGACAGATACGCAGTATTTT.

As for this clonotype: This may arise from a read error, as a much more abundant clone is one base away. The V and J genes are TRBV15 and TRBJ2-7; D not certain. The length of the CDR3 is 15 residues. Germline CDR1 and CDR2: LNHNV and YYDKDF (reference sequence). V was trimmed by 0 bases and J by 6 bases, leaving 15 bases between them. The CDR3 DNA reads as TGTGCCACCAGCAGAGATCTTGACGAAGGCAGCGAGCAGTACTTC. Its translation is CATSRDLDEGSEQYF.

J is TRBJ2-7 and V is TRBV4-2; the match to TRBD2 covers 9 bases. V dropped 4 bases and J dropped 2; count of bases not matched to a gene: 12. The germline V gene has CDR1 LGHNA and CDR2 YNFKEQ. The CDR3 spans 17 residues. CDR3 protein: CASSPNDSGRGAYEQYF. CDR3 sequence (DNA): TGTGCCAGCAGCCCGAACGATAGCGGGAGAGGCGCCTACGAGCAGTACTTC.

This clonotype came up many times. At one end, the junction sequence differs from germline, possibly due to a read error. This chain joins TRBV6-1 and TRBJ1-3; unclear D gene. Germline CDR1 and CDR2: MNHNS and SASEGT. This CDR3 spans 11 amino acids. Here the CDR3 DNA reads TGTGCCAGCAGGTCTGGAACCCTTCTGGTTTTT. Translating it yields CASRSGTLLVF.

The sample holds a few counts of this clonotype. In DNA, the CDR3 is TGTGCCAGCAGCACCGGGACAGGGGCCGAGCAGTACTTC. This translates into CASSTGTGAEQYF. The J gene is TRBJ2-7, the V gene TRBV9, with TRBD1 identical over 10 bases. Trimming at V came to 4 bases and at J to 6 bases, leaving 4 bases not matched to a gene. This CDR3 contains 13 residues. The germline V gene has CDR1 SGDLS and CDR2 YYNGEE.

About this clonotype: Relative to the germline gene, one junction end is altered; a read error may explain this. The chain joins TRBV5-1 to TRBJ2-3; TRBD2 might be the D (6 bases). Germline CDR1 is SGHRS and CDR2 is YFSETQ. This CDR3 contains 12 residues. The CDR3 protein is CASILEGATQYF. CDR3 bases: TGCGCCAGCATCTTGGAGGGTGCTACGCAGTATTTT.

CDR3: CASRGHVTGELFF. In DNA form, the CDR3 reads TGTGCCAGCAGGGGACACGTTACCGGGGAGCTGTTTTTT. The V and J genes are TRBV2 and TRBJ2-2, with D possibly being TRBD1 (6 bases). Germline assignment: CDR1 SNHLY and CDR2 FYNNEI. This CDR3 contains 13 residues. Trimming pared 6 bases from V and 5 bases from J, leaving 10 bases between.

V and J are TRBV10-3 and TRBJ2-1, with TRBD2 matching over 7 bases. This CDR3 is 14 amino acids long. The junction had 5 bases not matched to a gene; V was cut back by 5 bases and J by 4 bases. Looked up from germline, CDR1 is ENHRY and CDR2 is SYGVKD. The CDR3 region is CAISSSGLYNEQFF. For the CDR3, the DNA is TGTGCCATCAGTTCTAGCGGCCTTTACAATGAGCAGTTCTTC.

This clonotype was detected many times. This chain connects TRBV20-1 to TRBJ1-1; no definite D call. The V gene lost 1 base and the J gene lost 1 base, with 10 bases spanning the gap. CDR1 is DFQATT and CDR2 is SNEGSKA in the germline V gene (reference sequence). This CDR3 has 14 amino acids. CDR3 in DNA: TGCAGTGCTAGAGTGGAGGGAGCGAACACTGAAGCTTTCTTT. Translating it yields CSARVEGANTEAFF.

With respect to this clonotype: A much more abundant neighbour one base away suggests this may be a read error. This rearrangement joins TRBV24-1 to TRBJ2-3; maybe TRBD2 (6 bases). This CDR3 has 17 amino acids. The V end lost 3 bases, the J end lost 4 bases, and 19 bases lay between the germline ends. Germline V gene lookup returns CDR1 KGHDR and CDR2 SFDVKD. The CDR3 is CATSDPTPGQRADTQYF. DNA of the CDR3: TGTGCCACCAGTGATCCCACCCCAGGGCAGCGGGCAGATACGCAGTATTTT.

Details on this clonotype: A much larger clone is a single base away; this may be a read error. This chain joins TRBV3-1 and TRBJ1-1, with D possibly TRBD1 on 5 matching bases. The germline CDR1 and CDR2 sequences are LGHDT and YNNKEL (reference sequence). V was pared by 6 bases and J by 1 base, with 15 bases between. CDR3 length: 15 amino acids. The CDR3 nucleotides are TGTGCCAGCAGACAGACACGGGGGGGGAACACTGAAGCTTTCTTT. It is translated as CASRQTRGGNTEAFF.

This clonotype was detected many times. This chain uses TRBV4-1 with TRBJ2-7, with 9 bases aligning to TRBD1. This CDR3 is 13 amino acids long. From germline, CDR1 is MGHRA and CDR2 YSYEKL. V was pared by 4 bases and J by 6 bases, with 4 bases of the junction left unmatched. The CDR3: CASSRKTGGEQYF. The CDR3 DNA reads as TGCGCCAGCAGCCGAAAGACAGGGGGCGAGCAGTACTTC.

The V call is TRBV29-1, the J call TRBJ2-3; 11 bases map to TRBD2. CDR1 is SQVTM, CDR2 ANQGSEA, per germline. With 1 base clipped from V and 4 bases from J, the junction kept 1 base outside the gene matches. This CDR3 has 14 amino acids. CDR3 region: CSVEGSGRADTQYF. CDR3 in DNA: TGCAGCGTTGAAGGTAGCGGGAGGGCAGATACGCAGTATTTT.

This clonotype has a count of ten or more. The chain uses TRBV28 and TRBJ2-1; D gene unclear. The CDR3 length is 11 residues. Germline values: CDR1 MDHEN, CDR2 SYDVKM. Trimming shortened V by 4 bases and J by 7 bases, and 5 bases separated the two germline ends. In DNA form, the CDR3 reads TGTGCCAGCAGTTCGTTAAATGAGCAGTTCTTC. It translates to CASSSLNEQFF.

This rearrangement joins TRBV30 to TRBJ1-5; no reliable D call. Germline CDR1 GTSNPN, CDR2 SVGIG (reference sequence). The V gene lost 4 bases and the J gene lost 4 bases, with 11 bases spanning the gap. There are 13 residues in the CDR3. The CDR3 DNA is TGTGCCTGGAACGGGTCAGCAAATCAGCCCCAGCATTTT. Translated: CAWNGSANQPQHF.

Worth noting for this clonotype: A much larger clonotype is one base distant, so this may be a read error. The chain carries TRBV7-9 and TRBJ2-7; D is perhaps TRBD2 (6 bases). Germline-derived CDR1 and CDR2 are SEHNR and FQNEAQ (reference sequence). This CDR3 region has 14 residues. CDR3 loop: CAISPSGGGDEQYF. The DNA of the CDR3 is TGTGCCATCAGCCCCTCCGGGGGAGGCGACGAGCAGTACTTC. Full variable domain (outside the CDR3, taken from reference TRBV7-9 and TRBJ2-7): DTGVSQNPRHKITKRGQNVTFRCDPISEHNRLYWYRQTLGQGPEFLTYFQNEAQLEKSRLLSDRFSAERPKGSFSTLEIQRTEQGDSAMYLCAISPSGGGDEQYFGPGTRLTVT.

This clonotype occurred once. A much larger clone is a single base away; this may be a read error. This chain uses TRBV28 with TRBJ2-7, with TRBD2 as a possible D gene (6 bases). V dropped 5 bases and J dropped 0 bases, with 14 bases sitting between them. Germline lookup yields CDR1 MDHEN and CDR2 SYDVKM. The CDR3 is made up of 15 amino acids. The CDR3 coding sequence is TGTGCCAGCAGTCCGCTAGCTAGCGTCTCCTACGAGCAGTACTTC. Residues: CASSPLASVSYEQYF.

This clonotype has more than one count but fewer than ten. The chain has TRBV18 and TRBJ2-7, with 9 bases matching TRBD2. Germline CDR1 reads KGHSH; CDR2 reads LQKENI. There are 15 residues in the CDR3. V dropped 4 bases and J dropped 4; count of bases not matched to a gene: 8. CDR3 sequence (DNA): TGTGCCAGCTCACGTGGGCGGGAGGGCCAATACGAGCAGTACTTC. Translated: CASSRGREGQYEQYF.

This clonotype has at least ten counts. The genes are TRBV20-1 and TRBJ2-7, with TRBD2 matching 11 bases. The germline CDR1 and CDR2 sequences are DFQATT and SNEGSKA (reference sequence). The CDR3 is 14 amino acids. V trimming: 0 bases; J trimming: 3 bases; junction bases outside the gene matches: 1. The DNA for the CDR3 is TGCAGTGCTAGAGATGGACTAGCGGGCTACGAGCAGTACTTC. Translation gives CSARDGLAGYEQYF.

Turning to this clonotype: Possible read error: a much larger clone is one base away. V usage is TRBV7-3 and J usage is TRBJ2-3; 10 bases line up with TRBD1. Germline V gene data show CDR1 as SGHTA and CDR2 as FQGTGA. V trimming: 7 bases; J trimming: 7 bases; junction bases outside the gene matches: 8. The CDR3 contains 14 residues. The CDR3 DNA follows: TGTGCCAGCATCCCTAGGGGACAGGGGAATACGCAGTATTTT. It encodes CASIPRGQGNTQYF.

As for this clonotype: A single base separates this from a much larger clone, so it may be a read error. The CDR3 sequence: CASSEGPQNGQFF. In nucleotides, the CDR3 is TGTGCCAGCAGTGAAGGCCCCCAGAATGGGCAGTTCTTC. The gene calls are TRBV6-1 and TRBJ2-1; D unresolved. CDR3 length equals 13 residues. Germline loops: CDR1 MNHNS, CDR2 SASEGT.

Details on this clonotype: A much larger clone sits a single nucleotide away, making a read error possible. This chain uses TRBV5-4 with TRBJ2-2; D call uncertain. The germline CDR1 and CDR2 sequences are SGHNT and YYREEE (reference sequence). The V end was cut by 5 bases, the J end by 4 bases, with 9 bases between. The CDR3 runs 13 residues. The DNA of the CDR3 is TGTGCCAGCAGTCTAAACCCCACCGGGGAGCTGTTTTTT. Its translation: CASSLNPTGELFF. Variable domain in full (rest from reference TRBV5-4 and TRBJ2-2): ETGVTQSPTHLIKTRGQQVTLRCSSQSGHNTVSWYQQALGQGPQFIFQYYREEENGRGNFPPRFSGLQFPNYSSELNVNALELDDSALYLCASSLNPTGELFFGEGSRLTVL.